This TCR beta chain was documented in a study of PD-1 blockade in classical Hodgkin lymphoma. Points from the study as a whole: Factors driving the repertoire differences, possibly disease activity or prior therapy, remain undefined.

Time point indicated: cycle 4 day 1 (C4D1), after less than seven weeks of nivolumab. There was relapse after autologous stem cell transplantation in every patient, and there was variation in brentuximab vedotin exposure. Thawed PBMCs were the source of CD4+ T cells, purified by magnetic negative selection. Germline values: CDR1 KGHSH, CDR2 LQKENI. CDR3 length: 15 amino acids. The trim removed 7 bases at V and 0 bases at J, leaving 6 bases unmatched. On this clone itself: Its antigen remains unidentified.

Assay: immunoSEQ multiplex PCR; the TCRdb copy retains only in-frame clones and omits some. The sample includes 10,000 to 15,000 clones, about 80% of them seen just once. Sequences were derived from CD4+ T cells from blood, sampled before the fourth cycle of nivolumab. This sequence joins TRBV18 and TRBJ2-1; 7 nucleotides agree with TRBD1. The origin of this receptor is a human donor with classical Hodgkin lymphoma. CDR3 amino acids: CASLRTGFSYNEQFF. CDR3 nucleotide sequence: TGTGCCAGCTTAAGGACAGGCTTCTCCTACAATGAGCAGTTCTTC.